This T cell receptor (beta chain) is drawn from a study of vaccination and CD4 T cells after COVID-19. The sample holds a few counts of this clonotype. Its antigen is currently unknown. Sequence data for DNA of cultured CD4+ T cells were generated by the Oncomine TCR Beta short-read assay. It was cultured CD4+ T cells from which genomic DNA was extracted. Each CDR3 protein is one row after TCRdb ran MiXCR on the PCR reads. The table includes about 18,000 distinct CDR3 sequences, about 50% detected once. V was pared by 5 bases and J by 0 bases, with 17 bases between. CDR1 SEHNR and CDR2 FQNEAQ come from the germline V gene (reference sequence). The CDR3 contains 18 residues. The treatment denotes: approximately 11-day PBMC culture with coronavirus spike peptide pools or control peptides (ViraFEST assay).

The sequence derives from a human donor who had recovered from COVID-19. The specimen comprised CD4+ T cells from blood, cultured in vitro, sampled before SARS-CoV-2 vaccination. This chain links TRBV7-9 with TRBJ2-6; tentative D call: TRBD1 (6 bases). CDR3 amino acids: CASSPGRGQNSGANVLTF. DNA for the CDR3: TGTGCCAGCAGCCCAGGCAGGGGACAAAACTCTGGGGCCAACGTCCTGACTTTC.